A single sample gave rise to the 8 T cell receptor beta chains below, sequenced in a study of blood T cell repertoires in COVID-19. The assay was immunoSEQ multiplex PCR, and TCRdb's table has in-frame clones only and misses some. This sample has about 480,000 clones, with approximately 87% found just once. Sequenced material: PBMCs or T cells enriched from blood (not recorded which). These TCRs come from a woman in her thirties or forties who had recovered from COVID-19.

The chain is built from TRBV6-1 and TRBJ2-1; 8 nucleotides line up with TRBD2. There are 15 residues in the CDR3. The germline V gene has CDR1 MNHNS and CDR2 SASEGT. The trim removed 6 bases at V and 5 bases at J, leaving 9 bases unmatched. The CDR3 DNA reads TGTGCCAGCAGATTACCTAGCGGGTATAACAATGAGCAGTTCTTC. It translates to CASRLPSGYNNEQFF.

This chain joins TRBV18 and TRBJ1-1; weak D call: TRBD1 (5 bases). Per the germline V gene, CDR1 is KGHSH and CDR2 is LQKENI. V lost 5 bases and J 3 bases, leaving 16 bases between the germline ends. The CDR3 consists of 15 residues. This chain's CDR3 is CASSGTTGVDTEAFF. CDR3 in DNA: TGTGCCAGCTCAGGAACGACGGGGGTGGACACTGAAGCTTTCTTT.

The rearrangement joins TRBV12-5 to TRBJ1-1; 7 bases align to TRBD1. Germline CDR1 is LGHNT and CDR2 is FRNRAP. The CDR3 is 14 residues long. V shed 1 base, J shed 3 bases, and the junction held 2 bases outside the gene matches. The DNA for the CDR3 is TGTGCTAGTGGTTTGGCAGGGGGTTACACTGAAGCTTTCTTT. This codes for CASGLAGGYTEAFF.

V is TRBV3-1 (or the pseudogene TRBV3-2) and J is TRBJ1-2, with TRBD1 identical over 7 bases. The CDR3 totals 14 residues. V was clipped by 1 base and J by 2 bases; unmatched bases: 1. Germline CDR1 and CDR2: LGHDT and YNNKEL (reference sequence). DNA of the CDR3: TGTGCCAGCAGCCAAGGACAGGGAAACTATGGCTACACCTTC. The encoded protein is CASSQGQGNYGYTF.

This chain links TRBV10-3 with TRBJ2-7, with TRBD1 matching 7 bases. This CDR3 is built from 15 residues. Germline V gene data show CDR1 as ENHRY and CDR2 as SYGVKD. The junction had 13 bases not matched to a gene; V was cut back by 8 bases and J by 3 bases. DNA for the CDR3: TGTGCCATCCCTCTTCCCCGGGACAGAGACTACGAGCAGTACTTC. This translates into CAIPLPRDRDYEQYF.

This chain uses TRBV29-1 with TRBJ1-4, with unresolved D. Trimming shortened V by 5 bases and J by 4 bases, and 11 bases separated the two germline ends. The CDR3 is 13 amino acids. Germline CDR1 reads SQVTM; CDR2 reads ANQGSEA. CDR3 sequence (DNA): TGCAGCGTTTGGTCCGTCTATAATGAAAAACTGTTTTTT. Amino acids: CSVWSVYNEKLFF.

This chain links TRBV4-1 with TRBJ2-7; possible D gene TRBD1, 6 bases. CDR1 is MGHRA, CDR2 YSYEKL, per germline. The length of the CDR3 is 17 residues. The V end lost 2 bases, the J end lost 4 bases, and 21 bases lay between the germline ends. CDR3: CASSQRTYRVKEYEQYF. Here the CDR3 DNA reads TGCGCCAGCAGCCAAAGAACCTACAGGGTCAAGGAGTACGAGCAGTACTTC.

The CDR3 is CASSQKLGRTSANYGYTF. In DNA form, the CDR3 reads TGTGCCAGCAGCCAAAAGCTCGGGAGAACATCCGCTAACTATGGCTACACCTTC. The V and J genes are TRBV14 and TRBJ1-2; D is uncertain. Looked up from germline, CDR1 is SGHDN and CDR2 is FVKESK. This CDR3 contains 18 residues. V dropped 2 bases and J dropped 0 bases, with 19 bases sitting between them.